A single TCR beta chain is shown here with its context. TCRdb itself ran the reads through MiXCR, one entry per CDR3 protein. The sample carries some 180,000 distinct CDR3 sequences, approximately 18% recorded once. The sample is drawn from a study of T cell repertoires in cytomegalovirus infection. Trimming shortened V by 8 bases and J by 7 bases, and 16 bases separated the two germline ends. The CDR3 is 12 residues long. CDR1 and CDR2 (germline): SGHRS, YFSETQ. The clonotype comes from a human donor in good health (CMV status not recorded). Some clones in this sample may be carry-over from other donors' samples. The chain couples TRBV5-1 to TRBJ2-7; unclear D gene. The sample was CD8+ T cells from PBMCs. The CDR3 bases are TGCGCCAGTAGAGAGGTGGCCGGGGAGCAGTACTTC. This encodes CASREVAGEQYF.